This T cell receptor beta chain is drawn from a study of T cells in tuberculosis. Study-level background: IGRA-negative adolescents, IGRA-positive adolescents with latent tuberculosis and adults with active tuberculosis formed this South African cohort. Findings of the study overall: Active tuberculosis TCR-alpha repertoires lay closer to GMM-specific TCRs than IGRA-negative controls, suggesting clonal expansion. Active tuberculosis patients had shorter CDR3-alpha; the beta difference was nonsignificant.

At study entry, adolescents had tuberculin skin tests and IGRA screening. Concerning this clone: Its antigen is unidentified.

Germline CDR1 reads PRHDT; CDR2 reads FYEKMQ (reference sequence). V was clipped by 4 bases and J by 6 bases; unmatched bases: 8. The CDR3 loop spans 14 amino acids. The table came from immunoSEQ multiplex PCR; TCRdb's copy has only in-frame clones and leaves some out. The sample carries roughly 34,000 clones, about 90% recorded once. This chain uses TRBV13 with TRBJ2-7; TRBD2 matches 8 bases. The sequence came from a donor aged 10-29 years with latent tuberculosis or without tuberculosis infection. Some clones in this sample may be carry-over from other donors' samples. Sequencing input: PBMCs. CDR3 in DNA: TGTGCCAGCAGCTCACTAGCGGCCCCTGCCGAGCAGTACTTC. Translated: CASSSLAAPAEQYF.